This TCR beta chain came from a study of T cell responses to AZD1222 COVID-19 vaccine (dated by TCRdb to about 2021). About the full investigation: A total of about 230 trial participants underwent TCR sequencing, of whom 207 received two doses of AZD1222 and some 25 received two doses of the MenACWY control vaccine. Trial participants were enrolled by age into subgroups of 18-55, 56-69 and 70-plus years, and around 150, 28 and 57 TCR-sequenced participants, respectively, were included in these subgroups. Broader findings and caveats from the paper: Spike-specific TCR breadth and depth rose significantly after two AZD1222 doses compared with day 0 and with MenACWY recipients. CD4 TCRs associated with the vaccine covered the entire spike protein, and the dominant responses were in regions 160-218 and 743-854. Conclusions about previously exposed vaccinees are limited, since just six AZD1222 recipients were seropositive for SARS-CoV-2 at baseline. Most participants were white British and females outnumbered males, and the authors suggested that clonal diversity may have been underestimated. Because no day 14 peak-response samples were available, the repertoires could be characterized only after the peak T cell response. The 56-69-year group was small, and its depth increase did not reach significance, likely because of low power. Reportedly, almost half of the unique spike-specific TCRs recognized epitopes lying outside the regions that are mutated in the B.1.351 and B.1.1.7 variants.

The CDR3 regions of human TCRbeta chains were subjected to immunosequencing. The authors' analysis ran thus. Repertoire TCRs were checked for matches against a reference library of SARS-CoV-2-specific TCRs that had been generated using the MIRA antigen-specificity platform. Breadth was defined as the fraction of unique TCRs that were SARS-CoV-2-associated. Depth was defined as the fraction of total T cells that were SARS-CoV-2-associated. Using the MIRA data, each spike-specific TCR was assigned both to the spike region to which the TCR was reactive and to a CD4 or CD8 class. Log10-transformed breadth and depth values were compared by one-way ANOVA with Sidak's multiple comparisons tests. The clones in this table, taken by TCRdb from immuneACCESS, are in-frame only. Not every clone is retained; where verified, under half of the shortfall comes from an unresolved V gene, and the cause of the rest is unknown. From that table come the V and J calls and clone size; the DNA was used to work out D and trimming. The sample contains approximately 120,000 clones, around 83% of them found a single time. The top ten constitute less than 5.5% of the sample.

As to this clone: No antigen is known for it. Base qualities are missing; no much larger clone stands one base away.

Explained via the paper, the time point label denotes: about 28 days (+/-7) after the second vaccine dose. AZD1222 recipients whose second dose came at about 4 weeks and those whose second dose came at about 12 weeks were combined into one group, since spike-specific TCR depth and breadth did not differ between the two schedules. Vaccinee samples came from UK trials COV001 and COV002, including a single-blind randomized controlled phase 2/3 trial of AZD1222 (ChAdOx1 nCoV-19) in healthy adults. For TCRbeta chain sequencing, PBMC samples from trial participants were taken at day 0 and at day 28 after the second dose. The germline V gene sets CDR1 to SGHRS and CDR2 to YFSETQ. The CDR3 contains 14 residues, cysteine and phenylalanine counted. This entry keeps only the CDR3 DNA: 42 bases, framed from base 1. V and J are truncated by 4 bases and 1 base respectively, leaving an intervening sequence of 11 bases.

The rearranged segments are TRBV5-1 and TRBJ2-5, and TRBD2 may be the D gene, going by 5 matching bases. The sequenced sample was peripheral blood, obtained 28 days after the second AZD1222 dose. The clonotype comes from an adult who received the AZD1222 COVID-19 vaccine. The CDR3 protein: CASSPGSLQETQYF. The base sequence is TGCGCCAGCAGCCCGGGGTCCCTCCAAGAGACCCAGTACTTC.